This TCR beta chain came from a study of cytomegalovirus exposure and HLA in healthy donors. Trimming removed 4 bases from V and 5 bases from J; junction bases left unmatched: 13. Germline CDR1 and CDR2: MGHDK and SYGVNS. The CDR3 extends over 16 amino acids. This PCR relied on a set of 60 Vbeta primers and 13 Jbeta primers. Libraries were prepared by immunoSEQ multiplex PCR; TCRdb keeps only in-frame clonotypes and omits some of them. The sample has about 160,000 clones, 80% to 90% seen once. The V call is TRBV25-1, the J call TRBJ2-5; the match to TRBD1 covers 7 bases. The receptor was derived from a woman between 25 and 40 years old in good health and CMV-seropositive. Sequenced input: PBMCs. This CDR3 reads CASSGGLTGFLETQYF. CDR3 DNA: TGTGCCAGCAGTGGCGGGCTGACAGGGTTCTTGGAGACCCAGTACTTC.